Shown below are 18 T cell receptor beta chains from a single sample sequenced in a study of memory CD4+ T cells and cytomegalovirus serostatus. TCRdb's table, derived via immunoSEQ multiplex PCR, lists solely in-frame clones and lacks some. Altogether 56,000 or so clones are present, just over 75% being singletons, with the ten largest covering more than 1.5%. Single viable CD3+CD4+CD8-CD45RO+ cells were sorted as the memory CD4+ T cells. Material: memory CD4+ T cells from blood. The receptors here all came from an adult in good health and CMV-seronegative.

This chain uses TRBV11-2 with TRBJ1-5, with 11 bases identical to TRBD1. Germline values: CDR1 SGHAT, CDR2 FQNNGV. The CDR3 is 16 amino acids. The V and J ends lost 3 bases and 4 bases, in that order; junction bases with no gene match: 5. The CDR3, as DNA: TGTGCCAGCAGCTTGGACAGGGGGCTGTTTAATCAGCCCCAGCATTTT. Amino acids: CASSLDRGLFNQPQHF.

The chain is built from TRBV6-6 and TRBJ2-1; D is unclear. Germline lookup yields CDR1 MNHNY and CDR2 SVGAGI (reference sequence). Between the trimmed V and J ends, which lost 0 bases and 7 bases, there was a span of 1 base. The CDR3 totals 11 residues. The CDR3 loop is CASSYSNEQFF. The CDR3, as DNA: TGTGCCAGCAGTTACTCGAATGAGCAGTTCTTC.

CDR3: CSVVGGGYGETQYF. CDR3 sequence (DNA): TGCAGCGTTGTCGGAGGGGGCTACGGGGAGACCCAGTACTTC. This chain uses TRBV29-1 with TRBJ2-5; D is perhaps TRBD1 (7 bases). The V end was cut by 4 bases, the J end by 5 bases, with 17 bases between. Germline-derived CDR1 and CDR2 are SQVTM and ANQGSEA. The CDR3 loop spans 14 amino acids.

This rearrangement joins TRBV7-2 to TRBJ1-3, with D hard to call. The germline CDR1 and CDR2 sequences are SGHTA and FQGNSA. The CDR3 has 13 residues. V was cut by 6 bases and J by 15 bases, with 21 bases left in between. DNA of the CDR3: TGTGCCAGCAGTCAATCCCCAGAAAGCGATAAATATTTT. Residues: CASSQSPESDKYF.

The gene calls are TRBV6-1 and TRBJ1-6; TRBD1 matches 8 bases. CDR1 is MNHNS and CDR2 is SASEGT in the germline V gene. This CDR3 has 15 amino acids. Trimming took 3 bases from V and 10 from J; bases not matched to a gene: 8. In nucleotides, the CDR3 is TGTGCCAGCAGTGACCAAGACAGGGGACGCTCACCCCTCCACTTT. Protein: CASSDQDRGRSPLHF.

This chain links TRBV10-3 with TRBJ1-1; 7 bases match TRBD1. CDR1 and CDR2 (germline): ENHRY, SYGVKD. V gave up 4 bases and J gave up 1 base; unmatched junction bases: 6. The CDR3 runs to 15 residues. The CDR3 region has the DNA TGTGCCATCAGTGCGGGCGACAGGGCGAACACTGAAGCTTTCTTT. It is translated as CAISAGDRANTEAFF.

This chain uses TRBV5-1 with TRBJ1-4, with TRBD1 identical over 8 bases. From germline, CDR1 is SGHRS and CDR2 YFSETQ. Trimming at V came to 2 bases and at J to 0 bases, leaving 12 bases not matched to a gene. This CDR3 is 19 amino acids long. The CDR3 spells CASSLAKTGASATNEKLFF. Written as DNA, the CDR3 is TGCGCCAGCAGCTTAGCAAAGACAGGGGCGAGCGCAACTAATGAAAAACTGTTTTTT.

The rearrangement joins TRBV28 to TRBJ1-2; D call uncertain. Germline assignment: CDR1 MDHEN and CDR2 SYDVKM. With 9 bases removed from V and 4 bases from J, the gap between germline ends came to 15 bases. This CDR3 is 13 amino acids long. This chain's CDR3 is CASKAAWGYGYTF. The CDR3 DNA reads TGTGCCAGTAAGGCAGCCTGGGGCTATGGCTACACCTTC.

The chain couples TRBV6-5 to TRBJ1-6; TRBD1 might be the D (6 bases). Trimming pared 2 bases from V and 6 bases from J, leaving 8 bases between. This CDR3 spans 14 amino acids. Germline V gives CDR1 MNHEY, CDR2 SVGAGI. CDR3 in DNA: TGTGCCAGCAGTTACGGACAGCCTAATTCACCCCTCCACTTT. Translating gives CASSYGQPNSPLHF.

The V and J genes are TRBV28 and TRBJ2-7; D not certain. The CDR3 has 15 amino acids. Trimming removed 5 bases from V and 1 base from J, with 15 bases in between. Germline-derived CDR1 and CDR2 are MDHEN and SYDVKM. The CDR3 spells CASSPPPGPSYEQYF. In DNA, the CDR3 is TGTGCCAGCAGTCCCCCCCCAGGACCTTCCTACGAGCAGTACTTC.

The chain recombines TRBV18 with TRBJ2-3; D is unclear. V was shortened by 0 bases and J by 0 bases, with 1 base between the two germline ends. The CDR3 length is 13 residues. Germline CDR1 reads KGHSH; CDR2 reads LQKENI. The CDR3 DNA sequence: TGTGCCAGCTCACCACCTAGCACAGATACGCAGTATTTT. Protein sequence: CASSPPSTDTQYF.

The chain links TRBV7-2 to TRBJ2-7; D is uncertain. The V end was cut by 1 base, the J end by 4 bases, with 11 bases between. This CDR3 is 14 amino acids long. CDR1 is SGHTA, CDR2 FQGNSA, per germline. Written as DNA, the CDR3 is TGTGCCAGCAGCTTAGTAGGAAGTTGGTACGAGCAGTACTTC. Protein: CASSLVGSWYEQYF.

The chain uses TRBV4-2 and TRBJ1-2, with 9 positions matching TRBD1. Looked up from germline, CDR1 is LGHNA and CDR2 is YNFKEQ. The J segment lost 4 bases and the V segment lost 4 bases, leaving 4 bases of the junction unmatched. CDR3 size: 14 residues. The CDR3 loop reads CASSPTGGGYGYTF. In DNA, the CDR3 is TGTGCCAGCAGCCCTACAGGGGGCGGCTATGGCTACACCTTC.

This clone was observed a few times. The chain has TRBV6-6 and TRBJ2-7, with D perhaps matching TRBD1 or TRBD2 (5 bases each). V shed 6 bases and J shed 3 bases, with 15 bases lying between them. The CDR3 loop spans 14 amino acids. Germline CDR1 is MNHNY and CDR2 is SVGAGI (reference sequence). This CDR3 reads CASRPEGSRYEQYF. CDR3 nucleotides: TGTGCCAGCAGACCTGAGGGGTCACGCTACGAGCAGTACTTC.

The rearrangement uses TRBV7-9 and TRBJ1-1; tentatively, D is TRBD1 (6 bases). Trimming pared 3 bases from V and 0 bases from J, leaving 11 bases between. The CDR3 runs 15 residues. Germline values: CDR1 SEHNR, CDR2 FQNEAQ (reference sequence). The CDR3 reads CASSFFRGLNTEAFF. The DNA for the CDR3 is TGTGCCAGCAGCTTTTTCAGGGGATTGAACACTGAAGCTTTCTTT.

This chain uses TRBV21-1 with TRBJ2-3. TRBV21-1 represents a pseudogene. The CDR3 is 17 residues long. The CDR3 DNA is TGTGCCAGCAGCCCTTGGTTATATCGCTTTGGCACAGATACGCAGTATTTT. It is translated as CASSPWLYRFGTDTQYF.

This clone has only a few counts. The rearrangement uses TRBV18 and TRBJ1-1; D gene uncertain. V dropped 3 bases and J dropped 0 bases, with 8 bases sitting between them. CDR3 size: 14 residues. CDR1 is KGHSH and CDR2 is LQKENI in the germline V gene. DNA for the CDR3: TGTGCCAGCTCACCGAGGATGGTGAACACTGAAGCTTTCTTT. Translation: CASSPRMVNTEAFF.

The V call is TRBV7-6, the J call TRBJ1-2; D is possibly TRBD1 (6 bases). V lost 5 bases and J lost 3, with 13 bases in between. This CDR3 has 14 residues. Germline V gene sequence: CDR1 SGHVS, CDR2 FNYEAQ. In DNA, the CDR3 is TGTGCCAGCAGCGACACTAGGGGGGACTATGGCTACACCTTC. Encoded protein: CASSDTRGDYGYTF.